The clone carrying this T cell receptor beta chain was observed a single time. Using immunoSEQ multiplex PCR, the repertoire was profiled, and TCRdb retains in-frame clones only, with some absent. Of tens of thousands of clones listed, more than 80% are singletons. The data originate from a study of blood T cell repertoires in COVID-19. Trimming left V 0 bases short and J 2 bases short, with 14 bases between. Germline V gene lookup returns CDR1 LGHNA and CDR2 YSLEER. There are 16 residues in the CDR3. The chain employs TRBV4-3 and TRBJ2-7; possible D gene TRBD2, 6 bases. The sample consisted of peripheral blood. This sequence originates from a man in his fifties with COVID-19, enrolled during active disease. CDR3: CASSQDGGDWTYEQYF. CDR3 sequence (DNA): TGCGCCAGCAGCCAAGATGGAGGGGACTGGACCTACGAGCAGTACTTC.